These 27 T cell receptor beta chains were sequenced from one sample in a study of molecular identifiers for immune sequencing clone quantification. TCRdb recomputed calls from the PCR reads with MiXCR, one row per CDR3 protein. Of about 40,000 distinct CDR3 sequences in the sample, around 21% were seen once. Sequenced material: naive CD8+ T cells from blood, with Jurkat cell RNA spiked in. Subset meaning: FACS-sorted CD8+CD4-CCR7+CD45RA+ naive T cells. These receptors all stem from a human donor in good health. Some libraries in this study had Jurkat cell RNA spiked in.

This clonotype came up many times. V gene TRBV6-5 combines with J gene TRBJ2-7; 8 bases align to TRBD1. Germline lookup yields CDR1 MNHEY and CDR2 SVGAGI. This CDR3 is 15 amino acids long. Trimming took 2 bases from V and 0 from J; bases not matched to a gene: 3. CDR3 sequence (DNA): TGTGCCAGCAGTTACGGGACAGGTAGCTCCTACGAGCAGTACTTC. Translating gives CASSYGTGSSYEQYF.

At least ten counts were recorded for this clonotype. The CDR3 protein is CASSQTGDSNQPQHF. CDR3 DNA sequence: TGCGCCAGCAGCCAAACAGGGGACAGCAATCAGCCCCAGCATTTT. The V gene is TRBV4-3, the J gene TRBJ1-5; 7 bases agree with TRBD1. The J segment lost 1 base and the V segment lost 2 bases, leaving 2 bases of the junction unmatched. CDR3 length equals 15 residues. Germline values: CDR1 LGHNA, CDR2 YSLEER.

This clonotype was recorded at least ten times. The rearrangement links TRBV19 to TRBJ2-2, with 8 bases matching TRBD2. This CDR3 region has 14 residues. Germline-derived CDR1 and CDR2 are LNHDA and SQIVND (reference sequence). V shed 5 bases and J 6 bases; nucleotides not matched to a gene: 5. The CDR3 region has the DNA TGTGCCAGTAGTCCCGGGAGGGCCCCCGGGGAGCTGTTTTTT. Protein product: CASSPGRAPGELFF.

This clonotype was detected ten times or more. The genes are TRBV12-3 or TRBV12-4 and TRBJ1-5; TRBD1 matches 7 bases. CDR3 length equals 14 residues. J lost 7 bases, V lost 6 bases, and 9 bases had no gene match. CDR3 DNA sequence: TGTGCCAGCAGCCTAACAGGGGCGGGACAGCCCCAGCATTTT. This translates into CASSLTGAGQPQHF.

This clonotype was seen ten or more times. The final CDR3 position lacks the conserved phenylalanine or tryptophan, pointing to a likely read error. V usage is TRBV29-1 and J usage is TRBJ2-7; TRBD1 is a possible D gene (6 bases). The germline CDR1 and CDR2 sequences are SQVTM and ANQGSEA. Deletions cut 4 bases from V and 0 bases from J, with 7 bases between. The CDR3 extends over 12 amino acids. CDR3 coding DNA: TGCAGCGTTGTAGGGGGCTCCTACGAGCAGTACCTC. Encoded protein: CSVVGGSYEQYL.

This clonotype was counted at least ten times. This sequence joins TRBV29-1 and TRBJ2-1, with TRBD2 matching 14 bases. This CDR3 has 14 amino acids. V dropped 3 bases and J dropped 10; count of bases not matched to a gene: 5. Germline V gene sequence: CDR1 SQVTM, CDR2 ANQGSEA. The CDR3 loop reads CSVEGLAGEGEQFF. The CDR3, as DNA: TGCAGCGTTGAGGGACTAGCGGGAGAGGGCGAGCAGTTCTTC.

Ten or more counts support this clonotype. V usage is TRBV20-1 and J usage is TRBJ2-3; no reliable D call. Per germline, CDR1 DFQATT and CDR2 SNEGSKA (reference sequence). CDR3 length: 15 residues. V was cut by 4 bases and J by 2 bases, with 16 bases left in between. CDR3 region: CSAKQLDRITDTQYF. The CDR3 DNA is TGCAGTGCTAAGCAGCTCGACCGGATCACAGATACGCAGTATTTT.

This clonotype was observed at least ten times. The chain carries TRBV19 and TRBJ2-7, with 9 bases identical to TRBD1. The CDR3 length is 15 residues. Germline CDR1 LNHDA, CDR2 SQIVND (reference sequence). With V trimmed by 3 bases and J by 3 bases, 6 bases remained unmatched. The CDR3 DNA is TGTGCCAGTAGTATCTTCGGGACAGGGCTCTACGAGCAGTACTTC. The encoded protein is CASSIFGTGLYEQYF.

At least ten counts were recorded for this clonotype. The chain joins TRBV9 to TRBJ2-2; 7 bases match TRBD1. Germline V CDR1 and CDR2: SGDLS, YYNGEE. V was pared by 5 bases and J by 1 base, with 5 bases of the junction left unmatched. The CDR3 is 15 residues long. The CDR3 loop reads CASSTGDLNTGELFF. The CDR3, as DNA: TGTGCCAGCAGTACAGGGGACCTGAACACCGGGGAGCTGTTTTTT.

This clonotype was found many times. The rearrangement joins TRBV7-2 to TRBJ2-2; D gene unclear. CDR3 size: 15 residues. CDR1 and CDR2 from the germline V gene are SGHTA and FQGNSA. The V gene lost 4 bases and the J gene lost 0 bases, with 9 bases spanning the gap. This CDR3 reads CASSSLAANTGELFF. The CDR3 DNA sequence: TGTGCCAGCAGCTCATTAGCTGCGAACACCGGGGAGCTGTTTTTT. Full variable domain (rest looked up from reference TRBV7-2 and TRBJ2-2): GAGVSQSPSNKVTEKGKDVELRCDPISGHTALYWYRQSLGQGLEFLIYFQGNSAPDKSGLPSDRFSAERTGGSVSTLTIQRTQQEDSAVYLCASSSLAANTGELFFGEGSRLTVL.

This clonotype was counted ten times or more. V usage is TRBV5-1 and J usage is TRBJ2-2; the D is unclear. The germline gives CDR1 SGHRS, CDR2 YFSETQ. The V end lost 1 base, the J end lost 0 bases, and 7 bases lay between the germline ends. The CDR3 has 15 residues. The CDR3 nucleotides read TGCGCCAGCAGCTTGCACAGATCGAACACCGGGGAGCTGTTTTTT. As protein: CASSLHRSNTGELFF.

The sample holds many counts of this clonotype. V and J are TRBV5-5 and TRBJ2-7, with D possibly TRBD2 on 8 matching bases. The CDR3 is 14 amino acids. The V and J ends lost 2 bases and 2 bases respectively, with 11 bases between them. The germline CDR1 and CDR2 sequences are SGHKS and YYEKEE (reference sequence). As DNA, the CDR3 is TGTGCCAGCAGCTTCGGGAGGGGGCCCTACGAGCAGTACTTC. This gives the protein CASSFGRGPYEQYF.

This clonotype was detected a few times. A much larger clone sits a single nucleotide away, making a read error possible. The chain joins TRBV6-6 to TRBJ2-7, with a tentative D call TRBD2 (6 bases). CDR1 is MNHNY, CDR2 SVGAGI, per germline (reference sequence). The germline V and J ends were trimmed by 4 bases and 8 bases, with 12 bases remaining between them. This CDR3 has 12 amino acids. The CDR3, as DNA: TGTGCCAGCAGTTGGGGGGTCGACAAGCAGTACTTC. It is translated as CASSWGVDKQYF.

Worth noting for this clonotype: Given a much more abundant clone one base away, this may be a read error. The chain carries TRBV14 and TRBJ2-7; 7 positions agree with TRBD1. Germline V lookup: CDR1 SGHDN, CDR2 FVKESK. The length of the CDR3 is 14 residues. Germline trimming cut 8 bases from V and 0 bases from J; bases unmatched to any gene: 7. CDR3 sequence: CASGATGRSYEQYF. The CDR3 DNA is TGTGCCAGCGGGGCGACAGGGCGCTCCTACGAGCAGTACTTC.

This clonotype was seen at least ten times. This sequence joins TRBV14 and TRBJ2-1; D is possibly TRBD1 (6 bases). Germline V gives CDR1 SGHDN, CDR2 FVKESK. This CDR3 comprises 16 residues. V was pared by 4 bases and J by 1 base, with 14 bases between. Written as DNA, the CDR3 is TGTGCCAGCAGCCCCACCGGGGACAAGTCCTACAATGAGCAGTTCTTC. Its protein product is CASSPTGDKSYNEQFF. Full variable domain (outside the CDR3, taken from reference TRBV14 and TRBJ2-1): EAGVTQFPSHSVIEKGQTVTLRCDPISGHDNLYWYRRVMGKEIKFLLHFVKESKQDESGMPNNRFLAERTGGTYSTLKVQPAELEDSGVYFCASSPTGDKSYNEQFFGPGTRLTVL.

V and J are TRBV7-8 and TRBJ2-7, with D maybe TRBD1 (5 bases). The CDR3 runs to 13 residues. The V end was cut by 4 bases, the J end by 2 bases, with 9 bases between. Germline-derived CDR1 and CDR2 are SGHVS and FQNEAQ. The CDR3 reads CASSSREAYEQYF. DNA for the CDR3: TGTGCCAGCAGCTCCAGGGAAGCCTACGAGCAGTACTTC.

This clonotype was observed at least ten times. The chain couples TRBV6-1 to TRBJ2-4; the match to TRBD1 covers 9 bases. V lost 6 bases, J lost 3 bases, and 0 bases stayed unmatched. Germline CDR1 reads MNHNS; CDR2 reads SASEGT. There are 13 residues in the CDR3. CDR3 sequence (DNA): TGTGCCAGCAGGGACAGGGGCAAAAACATTCAGTACTTC. Translated: CASRDRGKNIQYF.

This clonotype was seen repeatedly, ten times or more. The V call is TRBV4-1, the J call TRBJ2-7; D unclear. The V and J ends lost 4 bases and 0 bases respectively, with 10 bases between them. The CDR3 spans 14 residues. CDR1 and CDR2 (germline): MGHRA, YSYEKL. CDR3 nucleotide sequence: TGCGCCAGCAGCCTTGGCCTGAGCTCCTACGAGCAGTACTTC. It yields the protein CASSLGLSSYEQYF.

This clonotype appeared many times. This chain joins TRBV2 and TRBJ2-5; D possibly corresponds to TRBD2 (5 bases). V lost 3 bases to trimming and J lost 3 bases, with 23 bases between them. Germline lookup yields CDR1 SNHLY and CDR2 FYNNEI. CDR3 size: 18 residues. CDR3 coding DNA: TGTGCCAGCAGTGATGATAGCGCGCCCCGAAAACTCAAAGAGACCCAGTACTTC. It translates to CASSDDSAPRKLKETQYF.

There are many counts of this clonotype. V is TRBV20-1 and J is TRBJ2-3, with 11 positions matching TRBD1. With 6 bases clipped from V and 5 bases from J, the junction kept 10 bases outside the gene matches. The CDR3 totals 15 residues. Germline V gives CDR1 DFQATT, CDR2 SNEGSKA (reference sequence). This chain's CDR3 is CSAVARTGGLDTQYF. CDR3 nucleotides: TGCAGTGCCGTGGCGAGGACAGGGGGCTTAGATACGCAGTATTTT.

This clonotype was detected ten times or more. The rearrangement links TRBV12-3 or TRBV12-4 to TRBJ1-5, with a weak D call TRBD1 (6 bases). Trimming pared 4 bases from V and 2 bases from J, leaving 12 bases between. The CDR3 runs 15 residues. The CDR3 spells CASSWTVYGNQPQHF. The CDR3 DNA is TGTGCCAGCAGTTGGACAGTGTATGGCAATCAGCCCCAGCATTTT.

Points on this clonotype: At one of its ends the junction is not consistent with the germline gene, which may arise from a read error. The V call is TRBV27, the J call TRBJ2-3; tentatively, D is TRBD2 (6 bases). This CDR3 has 16 amino acids. Looked up from germline, CDR1 is MNHEY and CDR2 is SMNVEV (reference sequence). CDR3 sequence: CASSLSSGFYTDTLYF. In DNA, the CDR3 is TGTGCCAGCAGTTTATCTAGCGGCTTTTACACAGATACGCTGTATTTT.

The table lists this clonotype with many counts. The CDR3 here is CASSPSLGYPNTGELFF. CDR3 DNA sequence: TGTGCCAGCAGTCCCTCCTTGGGCTACCCGAACACCGGGGAGCTGTTTTTT. The rearrangement uses TRBV12-3 or TRBV12-4 and TRBJ2-2; D is unclear. Trimming shortened V by 5 bases and J by 0 bases, and 16 bases separated the two germline ends. This CDR3 comprises 17 residues.

This clonotype has at least ten counts. This sequence joins TRBV6-5 and TRBJ2-7, with D tentatively TRBD2 (5 bases). Germline V gene data show CDR1 as MNHEY and CDR2 as SVGAGI. V was pared by 2 bases and J by 7 bases, with 9 bases between. The CDR3 runs to 12 residues. CDR3 nucleotides: TGTGCCAGCAGTTACGCGACGGGGGAGCAGTACTTC. Translating it yields CASSYATGEQYF.

The table lists this clonotype with many counts. One end of the junction varies from germline; a read error may be responsible. CDR3 bases: TGTGCCAGCAGTATAGCAGGGCGGGTGGACACTGAAGCTTTCTTT. This encodes CASSIAGRVDTEAFF. The genes are TRBV12-3 or TRBV12-4 and TRBJ1-1, with D tentatively TRBD1 (5 bases). The length of the CDR3 is 15 residues.

This clonotype showed up just once. The V and J genes are TRBV7-6 and TRBJ2-2, with 9 bases that match TRBD1. CDR1 and CDR2 (germline): SGHVS, FNYEAQ. The J segment lost 3 bases and the V segment lost 5 bases, leaving 7 bases of the junction unmatched. This CDR3 has 16 residues. Here the CDR3 reads CASSPRTGVYTGELFF. The CDR3 nucleotides read TGTGCCAGCAGCCCCCGGACAGGGGTTTACACCGGGGAGCTGTTTTTT. Using reference TRBV7-6 and TRBJ2-2 for the parts outside the CDR3, the full variable domain is GAGVSQSPRYKVTKRGQDVALRCDPISGHVSLYWYRQALGQGPEFLTYFNYEAQQDKSGLPNDRFSAERPEGSISTLTIQRTEQRDSAMYRCASSPRTGVYTGELFFGEGSRLTVL.

This clonotype has at least ten counts. J is TRBJ2-7 and V is TRBV7-2; maybe TRBD2 (6 bases). CDR3 length equals 15 residues. Deletions cut 3 bases from V and 0 bases from J, with 12 bases between. The germline V gene encodes CDR1 SGHTA and CDR2 FQGNSA. The CDR3 sequence is CASSFRDGSSYEQYF. Here the CDR3 DNA reads TGTGCCAGCAGCTTCAGGGACGGGAGCTCCTACGAGCAGTACTTC.